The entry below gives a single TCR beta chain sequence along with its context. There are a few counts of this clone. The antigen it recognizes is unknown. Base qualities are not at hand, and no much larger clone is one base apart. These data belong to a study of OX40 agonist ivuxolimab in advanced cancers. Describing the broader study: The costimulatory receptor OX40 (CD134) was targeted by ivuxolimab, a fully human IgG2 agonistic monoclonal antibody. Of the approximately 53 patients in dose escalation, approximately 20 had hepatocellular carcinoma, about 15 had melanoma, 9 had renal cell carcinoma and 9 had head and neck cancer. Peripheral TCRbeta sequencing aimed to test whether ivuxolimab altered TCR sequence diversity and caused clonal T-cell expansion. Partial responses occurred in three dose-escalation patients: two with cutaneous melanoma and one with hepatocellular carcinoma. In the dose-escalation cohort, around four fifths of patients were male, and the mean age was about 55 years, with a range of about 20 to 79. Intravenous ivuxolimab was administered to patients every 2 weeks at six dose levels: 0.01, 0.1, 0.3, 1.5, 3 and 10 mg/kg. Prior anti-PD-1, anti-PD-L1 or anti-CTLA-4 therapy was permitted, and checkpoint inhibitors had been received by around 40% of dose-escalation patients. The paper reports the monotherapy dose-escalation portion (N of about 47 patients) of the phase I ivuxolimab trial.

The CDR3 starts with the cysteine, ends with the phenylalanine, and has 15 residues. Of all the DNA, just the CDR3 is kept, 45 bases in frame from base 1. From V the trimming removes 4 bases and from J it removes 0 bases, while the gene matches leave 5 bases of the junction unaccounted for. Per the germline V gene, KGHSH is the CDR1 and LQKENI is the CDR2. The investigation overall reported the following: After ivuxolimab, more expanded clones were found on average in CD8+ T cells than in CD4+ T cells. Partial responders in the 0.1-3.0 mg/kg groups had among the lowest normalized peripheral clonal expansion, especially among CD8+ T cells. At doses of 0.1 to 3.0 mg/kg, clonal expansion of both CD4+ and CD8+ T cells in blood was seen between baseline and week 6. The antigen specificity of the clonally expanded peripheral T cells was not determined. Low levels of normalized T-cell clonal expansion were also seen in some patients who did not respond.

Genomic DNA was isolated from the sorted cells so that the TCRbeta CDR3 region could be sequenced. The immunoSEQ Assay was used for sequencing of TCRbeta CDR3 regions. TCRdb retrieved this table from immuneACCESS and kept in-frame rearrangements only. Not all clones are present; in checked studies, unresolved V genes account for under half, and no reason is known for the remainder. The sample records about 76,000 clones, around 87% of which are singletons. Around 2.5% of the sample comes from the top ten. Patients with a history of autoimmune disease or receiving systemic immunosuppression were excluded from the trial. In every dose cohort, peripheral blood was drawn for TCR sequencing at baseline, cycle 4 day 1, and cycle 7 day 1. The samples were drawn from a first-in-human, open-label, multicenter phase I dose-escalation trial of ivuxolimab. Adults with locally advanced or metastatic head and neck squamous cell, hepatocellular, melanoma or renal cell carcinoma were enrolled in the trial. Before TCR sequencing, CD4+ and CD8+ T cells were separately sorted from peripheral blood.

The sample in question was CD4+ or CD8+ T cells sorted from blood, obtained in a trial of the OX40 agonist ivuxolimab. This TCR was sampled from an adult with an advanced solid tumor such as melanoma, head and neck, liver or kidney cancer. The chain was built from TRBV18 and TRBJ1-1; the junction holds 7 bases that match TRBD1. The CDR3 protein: CASSLPGQMNTEAFF. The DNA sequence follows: TGTGCCAGCTCACTACCGGGACAGATGAACACTGAAGCTTTCTTT.